This record looks at one T cell receptor beta chain sequence and its context. The entry originates in a study of early T cells in non-severe SARS-CoV-2 infection. The V gene lost 9 bases and the J gene lost 0 bases, with 15 bases spanning the gap. The CDR3 contains 15 residues. Germline CDR1 reads MNHNS; CDR2 reads SASEGT. In the library, individual cDNA molecules carried attached unique molecular identifiers. One entry per CDR3 protein results from TCRdb running MiXCR on the 5' RACE reads. The sample lists roughly 58,000 distinct CDR3 sequences; under 15% were seen once. The specimen sequenced was whole blood. The rearrangement links TRBV6-1 to TRBJ2-1; the D is unclear. This TCR was sampled from an adult who was a healthcare worker with PCR-confirmed SARS-CoV-2 infection or an uninfected control (not recorded which). The CDR3 region is CASRNQQSSYNEQFF. The CDR3 region has the DNA TGTGCCAGTCGAAACCAACAGAGCTCCTACAATGAGCAGTTCTTC.